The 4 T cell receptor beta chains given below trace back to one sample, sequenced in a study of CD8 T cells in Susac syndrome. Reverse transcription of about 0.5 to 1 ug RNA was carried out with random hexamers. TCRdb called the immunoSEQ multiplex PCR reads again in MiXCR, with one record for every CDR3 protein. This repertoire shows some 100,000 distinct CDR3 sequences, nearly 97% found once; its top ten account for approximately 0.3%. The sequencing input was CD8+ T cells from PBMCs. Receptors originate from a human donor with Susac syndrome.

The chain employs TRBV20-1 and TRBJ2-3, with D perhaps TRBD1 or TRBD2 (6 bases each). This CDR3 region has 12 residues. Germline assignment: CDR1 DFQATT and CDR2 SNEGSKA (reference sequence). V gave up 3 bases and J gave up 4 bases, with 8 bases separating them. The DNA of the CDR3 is TGCAGTGCTAGCGGGGGCGCAGATACGCAGTATTTT. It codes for CSASGGADTQYF.

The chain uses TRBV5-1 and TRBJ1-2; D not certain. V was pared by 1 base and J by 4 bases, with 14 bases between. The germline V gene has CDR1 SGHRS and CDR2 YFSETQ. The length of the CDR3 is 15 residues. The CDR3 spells CASSLKVLGLYGYTF. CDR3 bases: TGCGCCAGCAGCTTGAAAGTTCTAGGGCTCTATGGCTACACCTTC.

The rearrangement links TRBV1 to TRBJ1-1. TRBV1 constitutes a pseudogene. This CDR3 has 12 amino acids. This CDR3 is CTSSPSDTEAFF. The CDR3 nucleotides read TGCACCAGCAGCCCCTCGGACACTGAAGCTTTCTTT.

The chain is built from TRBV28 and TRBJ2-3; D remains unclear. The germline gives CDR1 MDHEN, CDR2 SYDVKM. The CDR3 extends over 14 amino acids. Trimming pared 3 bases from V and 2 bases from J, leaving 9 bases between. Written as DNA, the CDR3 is TGTGCCAGCAGTTTCTTTGCGGACACAGATACGCAGTATTTT. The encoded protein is CASSFFADTDTQYF.